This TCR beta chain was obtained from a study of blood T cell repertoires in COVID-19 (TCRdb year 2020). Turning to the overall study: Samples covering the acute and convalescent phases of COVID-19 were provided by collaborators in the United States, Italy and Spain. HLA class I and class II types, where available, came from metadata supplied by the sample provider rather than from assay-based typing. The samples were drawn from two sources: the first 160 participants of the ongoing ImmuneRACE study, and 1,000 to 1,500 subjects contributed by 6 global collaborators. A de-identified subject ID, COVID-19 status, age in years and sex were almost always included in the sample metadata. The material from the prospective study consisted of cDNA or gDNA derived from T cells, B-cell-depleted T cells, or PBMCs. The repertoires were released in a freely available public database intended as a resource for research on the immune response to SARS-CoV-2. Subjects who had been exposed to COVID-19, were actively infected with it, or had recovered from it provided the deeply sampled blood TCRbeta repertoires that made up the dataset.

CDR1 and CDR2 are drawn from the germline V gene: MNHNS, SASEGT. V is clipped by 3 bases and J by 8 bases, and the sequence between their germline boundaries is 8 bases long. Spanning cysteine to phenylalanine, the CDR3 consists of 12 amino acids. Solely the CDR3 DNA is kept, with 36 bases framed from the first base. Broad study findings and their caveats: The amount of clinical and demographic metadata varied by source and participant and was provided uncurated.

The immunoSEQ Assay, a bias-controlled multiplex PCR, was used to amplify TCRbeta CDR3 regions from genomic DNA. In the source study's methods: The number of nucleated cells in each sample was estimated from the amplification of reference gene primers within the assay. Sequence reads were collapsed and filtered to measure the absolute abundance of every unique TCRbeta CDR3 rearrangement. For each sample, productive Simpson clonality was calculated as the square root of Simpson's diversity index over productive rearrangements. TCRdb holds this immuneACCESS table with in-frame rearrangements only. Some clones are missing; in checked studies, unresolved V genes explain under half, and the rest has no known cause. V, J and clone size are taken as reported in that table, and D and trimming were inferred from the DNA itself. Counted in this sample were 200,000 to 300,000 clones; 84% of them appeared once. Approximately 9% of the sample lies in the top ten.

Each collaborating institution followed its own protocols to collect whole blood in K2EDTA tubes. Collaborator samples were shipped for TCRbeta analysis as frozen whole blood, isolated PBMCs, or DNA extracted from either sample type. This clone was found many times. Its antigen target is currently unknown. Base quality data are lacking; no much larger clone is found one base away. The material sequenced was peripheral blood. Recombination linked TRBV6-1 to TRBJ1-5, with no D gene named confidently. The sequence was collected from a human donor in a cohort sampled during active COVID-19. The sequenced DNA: TGTGCCAGCAGTGATTTGCAGGAGCCCCAGCATTTT. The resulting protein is CASSDLQEPQHF.